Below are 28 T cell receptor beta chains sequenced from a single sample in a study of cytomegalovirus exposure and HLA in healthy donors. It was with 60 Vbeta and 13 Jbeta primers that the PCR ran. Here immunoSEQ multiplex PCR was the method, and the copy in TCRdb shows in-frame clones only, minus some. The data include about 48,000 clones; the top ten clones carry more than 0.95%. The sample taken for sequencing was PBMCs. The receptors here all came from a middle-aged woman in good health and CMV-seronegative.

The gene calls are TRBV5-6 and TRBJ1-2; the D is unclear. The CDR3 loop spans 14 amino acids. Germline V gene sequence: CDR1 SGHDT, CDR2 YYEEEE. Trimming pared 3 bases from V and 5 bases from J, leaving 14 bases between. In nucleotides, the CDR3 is TGTGCCAGCAGCTCCCCCGGGGTTCCTTATGGCTACACCTTC. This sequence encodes CASSSPGVPYGYTF. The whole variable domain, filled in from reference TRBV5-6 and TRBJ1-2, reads DAGVTQSPTHLIKTRGQQVTLRCSPKSGHDTVSWYQQALGQGPQFIFQYYEEEERQRGNFPDRFSGHQFPNYSSELNVNALLLGDSALYLCASSSPGVPYGYTFGSGTRLTVV.

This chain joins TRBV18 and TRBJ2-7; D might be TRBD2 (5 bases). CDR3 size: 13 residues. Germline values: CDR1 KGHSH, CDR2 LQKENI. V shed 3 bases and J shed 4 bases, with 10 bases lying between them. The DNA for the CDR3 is TGTGCCAGCTCACCTGGAGGTGAGTACGAGCAGTACTTC. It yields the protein CASSPGGEYEQYF.

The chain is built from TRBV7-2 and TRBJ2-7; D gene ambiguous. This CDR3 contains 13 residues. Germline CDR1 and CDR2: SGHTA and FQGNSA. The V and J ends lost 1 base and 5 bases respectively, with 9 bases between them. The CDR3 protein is CASSLGNRDEQYF. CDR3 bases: TGTGCCAGCAGCTTAGGTAATAGAGACGAGCAGTACTTC.

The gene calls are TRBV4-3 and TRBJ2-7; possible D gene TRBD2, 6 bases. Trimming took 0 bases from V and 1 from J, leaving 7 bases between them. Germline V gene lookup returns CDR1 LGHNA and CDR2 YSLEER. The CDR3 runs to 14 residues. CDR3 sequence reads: CASSQELASYEQYF. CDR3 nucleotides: TGCGCCAGCAGCCAAGAACTAGCATCCTACGAGCAGTACTTC.

CDR3 region: CASSSGTGVTEAFF. The CDR3 bases are TGTGCCAGCAGTTCCGGGACAGGGGTCACTGAAGCTTTCTTT. This chain links TRBV9 with TRBJ1-1; 10 bases match TRBD1. Trimming at V came to 5 bases and at J to 4 bases, leaving 5 bases not matched to a gene. The CDR3 runs to 14 residues. CDR1 is SGDLS, CDR2 YYNGEE, per germline.

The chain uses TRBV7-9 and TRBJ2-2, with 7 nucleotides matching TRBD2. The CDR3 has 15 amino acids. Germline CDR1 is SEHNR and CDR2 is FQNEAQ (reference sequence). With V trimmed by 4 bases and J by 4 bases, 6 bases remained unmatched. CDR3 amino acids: CASSWSGIGTGELFF. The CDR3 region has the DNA TGTGCCAGCAGCTGGAGCGGGATCGGCACCGGGGAGCTGTTTTTT.

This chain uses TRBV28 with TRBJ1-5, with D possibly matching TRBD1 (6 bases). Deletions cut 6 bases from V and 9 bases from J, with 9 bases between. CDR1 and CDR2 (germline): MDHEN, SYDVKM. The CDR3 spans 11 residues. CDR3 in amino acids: CASRRGGPQHF. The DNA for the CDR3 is TGTGCCAGCAGGAGGGGGGGGCCCCAGCATTTT.

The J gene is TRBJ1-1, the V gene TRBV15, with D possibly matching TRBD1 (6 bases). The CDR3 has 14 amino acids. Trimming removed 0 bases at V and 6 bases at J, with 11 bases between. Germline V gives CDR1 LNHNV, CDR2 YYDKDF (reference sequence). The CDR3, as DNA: TGTGCCACCAGCAGAGATCATGGGGGCTCTGAAGCTTTCTTT. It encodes CATSRDHGGSEAFF.

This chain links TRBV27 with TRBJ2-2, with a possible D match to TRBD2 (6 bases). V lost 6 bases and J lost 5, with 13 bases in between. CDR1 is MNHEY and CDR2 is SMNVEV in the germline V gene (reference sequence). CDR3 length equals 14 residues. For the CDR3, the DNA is TGTGCCAGCAGATCCCATGGACTAACCGGGGAGCTGTTTTTT. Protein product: CASRSHGLTGELFF.

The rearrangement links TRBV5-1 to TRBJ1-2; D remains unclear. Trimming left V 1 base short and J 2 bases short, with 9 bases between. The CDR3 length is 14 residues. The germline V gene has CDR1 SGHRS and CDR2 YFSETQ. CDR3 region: CASSLHTGNYGYTF. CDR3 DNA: TGCGCCAGCAGCTTGCATACGGGGAACTATGGCTACACCTTC.

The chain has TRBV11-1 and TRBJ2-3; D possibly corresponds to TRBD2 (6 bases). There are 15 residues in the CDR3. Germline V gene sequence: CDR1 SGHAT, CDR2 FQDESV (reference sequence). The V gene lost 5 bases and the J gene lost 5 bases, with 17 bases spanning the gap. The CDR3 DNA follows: TGTGCCAGCAGCCCCGGGACTCACGCAAAAGATACGCAGTATTTT. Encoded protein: CASSPGTHAKDTQYF.

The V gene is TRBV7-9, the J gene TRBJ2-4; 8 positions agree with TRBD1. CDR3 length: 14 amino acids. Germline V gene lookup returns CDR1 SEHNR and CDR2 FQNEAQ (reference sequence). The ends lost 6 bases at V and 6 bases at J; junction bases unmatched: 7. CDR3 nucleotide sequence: TGTGCCAGCAGGATGGGCACAGGGGGAAACATTCAGTACTTC. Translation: CASRMGTGGNIQYF. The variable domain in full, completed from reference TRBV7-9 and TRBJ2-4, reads DTGVSQNPRHKITKRGQNVTFRCDPISEHNRLYWYRQTLGQGPEFLTYFQNEAQLEKSRLLSDRFSAERPKGSFSTLEIQRTEQGDSAMYLCASRMGTGGNIQYFGAGTRLSVL.

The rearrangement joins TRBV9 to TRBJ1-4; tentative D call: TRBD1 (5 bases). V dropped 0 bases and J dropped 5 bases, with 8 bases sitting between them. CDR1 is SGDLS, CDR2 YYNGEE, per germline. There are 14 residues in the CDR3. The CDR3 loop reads CASSVGQLNEKLFF. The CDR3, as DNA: TGTGCCAGCAGCGTAGGACAGCTGAATGAAAAACTGTTTTTT.

The CDR3 protein is CASGARASSYNEQFF. The CDR3 nucleotides read TGTGCCAGCGGTGCCCGTGCGAGCTCCTACAATGAGCAGTTCTTC. The V call is TRBV6-5, the J call TRBJ2-1; D is ambiguous. The CDR3 length is 15 residues. Per germline, CDR1 MNHEY and CDR2 SVGAGI. Trimming took 8 bases from V and 0 from J, leaving 14 bases between them.

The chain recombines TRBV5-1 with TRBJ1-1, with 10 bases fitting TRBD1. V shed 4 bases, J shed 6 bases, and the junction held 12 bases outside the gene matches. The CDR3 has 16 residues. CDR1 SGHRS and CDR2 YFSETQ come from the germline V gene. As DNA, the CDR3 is TGCGCCAGCAGCGGAGACAGGGGGCGCAGGGAGGCTGAAGCTTTCTTT. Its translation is CASSGDRGRREAEAFF.

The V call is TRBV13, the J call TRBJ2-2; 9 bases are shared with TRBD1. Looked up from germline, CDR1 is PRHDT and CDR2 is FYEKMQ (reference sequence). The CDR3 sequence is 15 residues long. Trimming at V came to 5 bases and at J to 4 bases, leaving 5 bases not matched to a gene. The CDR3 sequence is CASSLGQGSTGELFF. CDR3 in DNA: TGTGCCAGCAGCCTGGGACAGGGAAGCACCGGGGAGCTGTTTTTT.

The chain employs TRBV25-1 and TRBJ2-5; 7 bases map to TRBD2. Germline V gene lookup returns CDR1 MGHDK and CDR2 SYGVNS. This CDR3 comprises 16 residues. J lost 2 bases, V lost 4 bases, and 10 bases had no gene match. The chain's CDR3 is CASSALQRLAQETQYF. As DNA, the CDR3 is TGTGCCAGCAGTGCCCTTCAAAGACTAGCTCAAGAGACCCAGTACTTC.

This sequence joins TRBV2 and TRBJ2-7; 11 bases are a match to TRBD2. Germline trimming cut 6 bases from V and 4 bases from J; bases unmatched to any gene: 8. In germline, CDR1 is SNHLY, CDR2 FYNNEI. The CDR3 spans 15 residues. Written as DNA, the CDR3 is TGTGCCAGCAGAGAACAACTAGCGGGAGCTTACGAGCAGTACTTC. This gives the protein CASREQLAGAYEQYF.

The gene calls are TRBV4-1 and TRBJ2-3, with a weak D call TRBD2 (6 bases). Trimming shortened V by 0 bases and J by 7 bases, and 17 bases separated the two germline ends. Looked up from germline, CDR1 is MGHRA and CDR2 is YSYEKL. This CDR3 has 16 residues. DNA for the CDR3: TGCGCCAGCAGCCAAGATGCGGGGCCAATCCGTCATACGCAGTATTTT. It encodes CASSQDAGPIRHTQYF.

The CDR3 region is CASSSGRGEQYF. The CDR3 coding sequence is TGTGCCAGCAGCTCCGGGAGGGGCGAGCAGTACTTC. The V gene is TRBV7-7, the J gene TRBJ2-7, with 8 bases that match TRBD2. The germline V gene encodes CDR1 SSHAT and CDR2 FNYEAQ (reference sequence). This CDR3 spans 12 amino acids. With 4 bases clipped from V and 6 bases from J, the junction kept 2 bases outside the gene matches.

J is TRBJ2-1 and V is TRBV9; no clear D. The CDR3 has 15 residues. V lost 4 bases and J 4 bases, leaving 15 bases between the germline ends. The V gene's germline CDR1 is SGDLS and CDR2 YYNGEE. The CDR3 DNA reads TGTGCCAGCAGCCCAAATATAGTCCCTTACAATGAGCAGTTCTTC. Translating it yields CASSPNIVPYNEQFF.

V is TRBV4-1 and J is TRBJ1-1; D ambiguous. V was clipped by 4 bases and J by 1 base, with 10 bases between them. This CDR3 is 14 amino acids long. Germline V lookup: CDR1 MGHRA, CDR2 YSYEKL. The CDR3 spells CASSLRTENTEAFF. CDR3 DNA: TGCGCCAGCAGCCTTCGGACTGAGAACACTGAAGCTTTCTTT.

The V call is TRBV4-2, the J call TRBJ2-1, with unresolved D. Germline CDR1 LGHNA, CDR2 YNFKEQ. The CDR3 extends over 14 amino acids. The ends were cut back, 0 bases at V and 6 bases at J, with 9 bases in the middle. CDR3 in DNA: TGTGCCAGCAGCCAAGATCGGTGGAGCAATGAGCAGTTCTTC. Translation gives CASSQDRWSNEQFF.

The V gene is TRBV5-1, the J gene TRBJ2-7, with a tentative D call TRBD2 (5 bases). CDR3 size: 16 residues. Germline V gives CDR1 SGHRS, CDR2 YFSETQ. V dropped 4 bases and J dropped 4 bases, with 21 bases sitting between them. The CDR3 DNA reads TGCGCCAGCAGCGACCCTGTTATGAGGGCAGGATACGAGCAGTACTTC. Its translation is CASSDPVMRAGYEQYF.

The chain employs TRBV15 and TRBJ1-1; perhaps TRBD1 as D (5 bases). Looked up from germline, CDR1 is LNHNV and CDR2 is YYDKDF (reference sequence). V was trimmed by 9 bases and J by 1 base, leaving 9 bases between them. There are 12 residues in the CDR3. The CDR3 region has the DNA TGTGCCACATCGACAGAGAACACTGAAGCTTTCTTT. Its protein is CATSTENTEAFF. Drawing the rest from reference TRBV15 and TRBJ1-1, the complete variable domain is DAMVIQNPRYQVTQFGKPVTLSCSQTLNHNVMYWYQQKSSQAPKLLFHYYDKDFNNEADTPDNFQSRRPNTSFCFLDIRSPGLGDTAMYLCATSTENTEAFFGQGTRLTVV.

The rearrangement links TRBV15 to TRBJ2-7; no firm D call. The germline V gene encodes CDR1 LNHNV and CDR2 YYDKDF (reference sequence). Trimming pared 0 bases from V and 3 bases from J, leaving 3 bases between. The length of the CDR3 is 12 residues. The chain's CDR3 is CATSRDLYEQYF. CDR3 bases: TGTGCCACCAGCAGAGATCTCTACGAGCAGTACTTC.

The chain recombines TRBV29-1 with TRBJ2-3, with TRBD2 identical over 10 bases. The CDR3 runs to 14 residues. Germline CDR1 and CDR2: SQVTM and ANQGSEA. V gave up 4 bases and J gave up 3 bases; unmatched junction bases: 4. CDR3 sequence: CSVVASGSTDTQYF. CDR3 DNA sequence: TGCAGCGTTGTGGCTAGCGGGAGTACAGATACGCAGTATTTT.

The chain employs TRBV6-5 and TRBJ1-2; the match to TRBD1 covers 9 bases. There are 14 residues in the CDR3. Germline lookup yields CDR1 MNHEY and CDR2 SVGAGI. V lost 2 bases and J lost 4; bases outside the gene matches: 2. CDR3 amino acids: CASSYRDRAYGYTF. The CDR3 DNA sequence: TGTGCCAGCAGTTACAGGGACAGGGCCTATGGCTACACCTTC.